The clone carrying this TCR beta chain was picked up many times. CDR3 size: 17 residues. The V and J ends lost 6 bases and 0 bases, in that order; junction bases with no gene match: 11. The germline gives CDR1 DFQATT, CDR2 SNEGSKA (reference sequence). This entry is derived from a study of neurological immune-mediated disorders. Every sequencing run gave over 180 million TCR-beta sequences, taken from 15-18 subjects. MiXCR, run by TCRdb on the 5' RACE reads, gives a single entry per CDR3 protein. The table has some 20,000 distinct CDR3 sequences, approximately 7.3% seen once. The chain employs TRBV20-1 and TRBJ1-4, with 9 bases aligning to TRBD1. The sequencing input was CD8+ T cells from blood. This sequence originates from a woman in her 30s with HTLV-1-associated myelopathy (HAM/TSP). For the CDR3, the DNA is TGCAGTGCGTACAGGGGGCGATGGTGGTCAACTAATGAAAAACTGTTTTTT. Translating it yields CSAYRGRWWSTNEKLFF.